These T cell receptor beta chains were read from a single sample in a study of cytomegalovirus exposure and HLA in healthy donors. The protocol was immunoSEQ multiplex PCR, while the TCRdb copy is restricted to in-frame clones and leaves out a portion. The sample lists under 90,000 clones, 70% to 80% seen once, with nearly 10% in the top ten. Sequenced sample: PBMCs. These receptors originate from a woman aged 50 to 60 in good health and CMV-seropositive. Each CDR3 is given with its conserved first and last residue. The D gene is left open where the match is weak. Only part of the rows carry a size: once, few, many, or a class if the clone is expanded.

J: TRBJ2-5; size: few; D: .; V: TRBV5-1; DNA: TGCGCCAGCAGCTTGCCCCCCGACAGGAGCCTCCAAGAGACCCAGTACTTC; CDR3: CASSLPPDRSLQETQYF
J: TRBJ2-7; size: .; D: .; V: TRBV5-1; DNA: TGCGCCAGCAGCACCCCAGAGTACTTC; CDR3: CASSTPEYF
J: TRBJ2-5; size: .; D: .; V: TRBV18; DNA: TGTGCCAGCTCACCGAGCAGCTCGGGGACCCAGTACTTC; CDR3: CASSPSSSGTQYF
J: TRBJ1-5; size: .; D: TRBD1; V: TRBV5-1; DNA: TGCGCCAGCAGCTTGGGACAGGGAGATACCAATCAGCCCCAGCATTTT; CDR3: CASSLGQGDTNQPQHF
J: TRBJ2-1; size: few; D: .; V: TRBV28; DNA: TGTGCCAGCAGGGCCATAAACGCCTACAATGAGCAGTTCTTC; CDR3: CASRAINAYNEQFF
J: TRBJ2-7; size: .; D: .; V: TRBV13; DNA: TGTGCCAGCAGCCCCCGCCACAGCTCCTACGAGCAGTACTTC; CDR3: CASSPRHSSYEQYF
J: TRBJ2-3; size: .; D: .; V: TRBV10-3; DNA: TGTGCCATCAGTGCCCCGGGGTCGGAAGATACGCAGTATTTT; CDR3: CAISAPGSEDTQYF
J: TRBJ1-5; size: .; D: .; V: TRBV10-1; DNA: TGCGCCAACGGAAGACAGGCCTTCAATCAGCCCCAGCATTTT; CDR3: CANGRQAFNQPQHF
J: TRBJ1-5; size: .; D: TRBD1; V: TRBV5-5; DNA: TGTGCCAGCAGCGCACAGGGGGCAGGGGGCAATCAGCCCCAGCATTTT; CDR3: CASSAQGAGGNQPQHF
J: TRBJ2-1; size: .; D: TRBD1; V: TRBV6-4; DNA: TGTGCCAGCAGTGATTCCGGGACAGTCTACAATGAGCAGTTCTTC; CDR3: CASSDSGTVYNEQFF
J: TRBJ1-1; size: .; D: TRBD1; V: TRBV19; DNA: TGTGCCAGTAGTATATTAGGGGACAGCGAAGCTTTCTTT; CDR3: CASSILGDSEAFF
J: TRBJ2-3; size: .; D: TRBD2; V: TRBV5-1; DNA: TGCGCCAGCAGCTTGGTAGGTTGGCGGGAGGCTGAGAATACGCAGTATTTT; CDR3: CASSLVGWREAENTQYF
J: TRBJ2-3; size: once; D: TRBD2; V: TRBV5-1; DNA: TGCGCCAGCAGACAGACGGGACTAGCGGGAGCAGATACGCAGTATTTT; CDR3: CASRQTGLAGADTQYF
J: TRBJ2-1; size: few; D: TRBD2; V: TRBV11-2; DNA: TGTGCCAGCAGCTTCGGGACTAGCGGGAGGGCCGGGGCCTACAATGAGCAGTTCTTC; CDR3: CASSFGTSGRAGAYNEQFF
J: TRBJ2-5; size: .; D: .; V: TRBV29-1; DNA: TGCAGCGTTGAAGTAGGTCTAGCGCAGAGAGGGGAGTACTTC; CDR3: CSVEVGLAQRGEYF
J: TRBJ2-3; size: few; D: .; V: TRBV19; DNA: TGTGCCAGTAGACGGGGCACAGATACGCAGTATTTT; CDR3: CASRRGTDTQYF
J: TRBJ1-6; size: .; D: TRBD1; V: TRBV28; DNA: TGTGCCAGCAGTTTCGGACAGGGAAATTCACCCCTCCACTTT; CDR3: CASSFGQGNSPLHF
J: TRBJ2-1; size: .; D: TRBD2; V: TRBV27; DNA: TGTGCCAGCAGTTTCGGGCGGGAGAACAATGAGCAGTTCTTC; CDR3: CASSFGRENNEQFF
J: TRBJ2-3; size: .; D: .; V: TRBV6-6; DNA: TGTGCCAGCAGTTCCATGACACGGGATACGCAGTATTTT; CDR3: CASSSMTRDTQYF
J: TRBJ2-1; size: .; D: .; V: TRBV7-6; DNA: TGTGCCAGCAGCTTTATTCCCGGGACCTACAATGAGCAGTTCTTC; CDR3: CASSFIPGTYNEQFF
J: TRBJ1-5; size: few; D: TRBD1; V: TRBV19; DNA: TGTGCCAGTAGAAGGGGGACAGGGGGCCGGGGCAATCAGCCCCAGCATTTT; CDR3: CASRRGTGGRGNQPQHF
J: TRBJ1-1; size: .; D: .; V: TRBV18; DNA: TGTGCCAGCTCACCGGACAAGGACCTTGAAGCTTTCTTT; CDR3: CASSPDKDLEAFF
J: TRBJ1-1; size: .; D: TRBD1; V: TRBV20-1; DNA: TGCAGTGCTAATAGGGACAGGGAAGCTTTCTTT; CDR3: CSANRDREAFF
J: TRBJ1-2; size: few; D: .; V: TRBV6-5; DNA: TGTGCCAGCAGTTCACACAGGGAAGGTTACACCTTC; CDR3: CASSSHREGYTF
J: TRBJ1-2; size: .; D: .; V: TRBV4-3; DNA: TGCGCCAGCAGCCAAGACCCCTCAAGTCGGGATGGCTACACCTTC; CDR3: CASSQDPSSRDGYTF
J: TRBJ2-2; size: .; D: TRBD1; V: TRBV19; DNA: TGTGCCAGTAGTATTGGACAGGGGTCCACCGGGGAGCTGTTTTTT; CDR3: CASSIGQGSTGELFF
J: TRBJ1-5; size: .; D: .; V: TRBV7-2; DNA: TGTGCCAGCAGCTTAGTGGGGGGGGGCGGGCAGCCCCAGCATTTT; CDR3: CASSLVGGGGQPQHF
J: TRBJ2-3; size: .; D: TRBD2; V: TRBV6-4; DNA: TGTGCCAGCAGTGACCGGGACCCTTTTTGTGGACTAGCGGGGGAGGATACGCAGTATTTT; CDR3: CASSDRDPFCGLAGEDTQYF
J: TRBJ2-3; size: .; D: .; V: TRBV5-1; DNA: TGCGCCAGCAGTCGGGGGAGGAGCACAGATACGCAGTATTTT; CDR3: CASSRGRSTDTQYF
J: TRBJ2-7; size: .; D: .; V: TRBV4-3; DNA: TGCGCCAGCAGCCAAGCTCTCGGGCCAGGGGCCTACGAGCAGTACTTC; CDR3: CASSQALGPGAYEQYF
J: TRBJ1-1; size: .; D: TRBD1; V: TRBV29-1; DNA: TGCAGCTTACGAACAGGGGGGAACACTGAAGCTTTCTTT; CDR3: CSLRTGGNTEAFF
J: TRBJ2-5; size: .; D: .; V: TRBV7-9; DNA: TGTGCCAGCAGACACCTTAAGGGGCAGGGAGAGACCCAGTACTTC; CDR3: CASRHLKGQGETQYF
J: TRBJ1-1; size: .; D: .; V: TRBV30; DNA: TGTGCCTGGAGGGACAAAAACACTGAAGCTTTCTTT; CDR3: CAWRDKNTEAFF
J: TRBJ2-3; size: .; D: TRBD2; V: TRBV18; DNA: TGTGCCAGCTCGACTAGCGGGGACCTACAAAAAACAGATACGCAGTATTTT; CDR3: CASSTSGDLQKTDTQYF
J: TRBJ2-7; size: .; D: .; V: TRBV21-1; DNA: TGTGCCATGACAGGGGGAAGCGACGAGCAGTACTTC; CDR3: CAMTGGSDEQYF
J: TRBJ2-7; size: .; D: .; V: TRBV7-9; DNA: TGTGCCAGCAGCTTCGAGGTTTACGAGCAGTACTTC; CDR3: CASSFEVYEQYF
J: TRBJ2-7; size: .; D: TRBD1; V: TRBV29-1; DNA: TGCAGCGGGGCGACAGGGGCCGAGCAGTACTTT; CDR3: CSGATGAEQYF
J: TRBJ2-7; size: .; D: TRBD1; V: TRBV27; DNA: TGTGCCAGCAGTCGACAGGGGGCGATCTACGAGCAGTACTTC; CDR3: CASSRQGAIYEQYF
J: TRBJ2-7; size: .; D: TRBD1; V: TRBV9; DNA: TGTGCCAGCAGCGTAGGACAGGGGGCCTACGAGCAGTACTTC; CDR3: CASSVGQGAYEQYF
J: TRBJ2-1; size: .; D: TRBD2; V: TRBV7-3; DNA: TGTGCCAGCAGCTTAGGTAGCGGGATTGAGCAGTTCTTC; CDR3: CASSLGSGIEQFF
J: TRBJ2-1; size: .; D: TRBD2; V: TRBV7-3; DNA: TGTGCCAGCAGCTTAATTAGTCTAGCGGGAACCCCCGAGCAGTTCTTC; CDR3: CASSLISLAGTPEQFF
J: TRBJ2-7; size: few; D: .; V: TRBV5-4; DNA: TGTGCCAGCAGCCCCTGGGGGCCGTACGAGCAGTACTTC; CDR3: CASSPWGPYEQYF
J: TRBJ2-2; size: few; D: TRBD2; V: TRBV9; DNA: TGTGCCAGCAGCCTCAGGACTAGCGGCAACACCGGGGAGCTGTTTTTT; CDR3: CASSLRTSGNTGELFF
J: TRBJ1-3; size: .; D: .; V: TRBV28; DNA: TGTGCCAGCAGTTTGCCATCCTTCCTAGGAGGAAACACCATATATTTT; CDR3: CASSLPSFLGGNTIYF
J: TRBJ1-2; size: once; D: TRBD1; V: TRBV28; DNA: TGTGCCAGCAGTTTCTCCGCCGGACAGGGGGCTGGGGGCTACACCTTC; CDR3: CASSFSAGQGAGGYTF
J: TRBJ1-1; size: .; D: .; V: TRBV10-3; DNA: TGTGCCATCAGTGAGTCCGGGACTGAAGCTTTCTTT; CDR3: CAISESGTEAFF
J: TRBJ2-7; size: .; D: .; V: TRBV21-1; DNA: TGTGCCAGCAGCAAAGCGCCTTCGGTAAACGAGCAGTACTTC; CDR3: CASSKAPSVNEQYF
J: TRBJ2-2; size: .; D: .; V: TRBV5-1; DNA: TGCGCCAGCAGCTTGGATAGCTCCGGGGAGCTGTTTTTT; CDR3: CASSLDSSGELFF
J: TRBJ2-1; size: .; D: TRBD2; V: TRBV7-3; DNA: TGTGCCAGCAGCCGGACTAGCGGGAGTGGGAATGAGCAGTTCTTC; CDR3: CASSRTSGSGNEQFF
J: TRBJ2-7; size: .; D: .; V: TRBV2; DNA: TGTGCCAGCAGTGTCCCTAGCTTCCAATTCAGGCAGTACTTC; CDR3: CASSVPSFQFRQYF
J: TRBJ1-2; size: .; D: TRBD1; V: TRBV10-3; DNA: TGTGCCATCCGGGCGGGCCCGGACAGGAGGTATGGCTACACCTTC; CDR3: CAIRAGPDRRYGYTF
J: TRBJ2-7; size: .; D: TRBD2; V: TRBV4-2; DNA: TGTGCCAGCAGGGCGACTAGCGGGACTTCCTACGAGCAGTACTTC; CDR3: CASRATSGTSYEQYF